This entry lists 28 T cell receptor beta chains sequenced from one sample in a study of T cell responses to AZD1222 COVID-19 vaccine. Method: immunoSEQ multiplex PCR; TCRdb's copy keeps in-frame clones and lacks some. The data contain roughly 110,000 clones, around 90% of them singletons. The specimen was peripheral blood, collected on day 0 of AZD1222 vaccination. The receptors were gathered from an adult in good health.

The V gene is TRBV28, the J gene TRBJ2-3; a possible D gene is TRBD1 (5 bases). The CDR3 extends over 14 amino acids. Trimming shortened V by 5 bases and J by 1 base, and 10 bases separated the two germline ends. Germline V gene data show CDR1 as MDHEN and CDR2 as SYDVKM. CDR3 DNA sequence: TGTGCCAGCAGTCCTTGGGGCCGCACAGATACGCAGTATTTT. It encodes CASSPWGRTDTQYF.

V is TRBV7-3 and J is TRBJ2-2, with D unresolved. CDR1 is SGHTA, CDR2 FQGTGA, per germline. The CDR3 totals 13 residues. V lost 2 bases, J lost 3 bases, and 4 bases lay in between. CDR3 sequence reads: CASSLGYTGELFF. The CDR3 DNA reads as TGTGCCAGCAGCTTAGGGTACACCGGGGAGCTGTTTTTT. The variable domain in full, completed from reference TRBV7-3 and TRBJ2-2, reads GAGVSQTPSNKVTEKGKYVELRCDPISGHTALYWYRQSLGQGPEFLIYFQGTGAADDSGLPNDRFFAVRPEGSVSTLKIQRTERGDSAVYLCASSLGYTGELFFGEGSRLTVL.

The chain uses TRBV7-3 and TRBJ2-3; weak D call: TRBD2 (5 bases). With 3 bases removed from V and 1 base from J, the gap between germline ends came to 5 bases. The CDR3 spans 13 residues. The V gene's germline CDR1 is SGHTA and CDR2 FQGTGA. CDR3 sequence reads: CASSFSGTDTQYF. Written as DNA, the CDR3 is TGTGCCAGCAGCTTTAGCGGCACAGATACGCAGTATTTT.

The chain uses TRBV27 and TRBJ2-3; 11 nucleotides align to TRBD2. The CDR3 has 17 residues. Germline V lookup: CDR1 MNHEY, CDR2 SMNVEV (reference sequence). J gave up 2 bases and V 5 bases, and 9 bases lay outside the gene matches. CDR3 nucleotide sequence: TGTGCCAGCAGTCCCGGTGTACTAGCGGGAGTCACAGATACGCAGTATTTT. Translation: CASSPGVLAGVTDTQYF.

This chain joins TRBV6-4 and TRBJ1-5, with TRBD1 identical over 7 bases. Trimming at V came to 5 bases and at J to 6 bases, leaving 4 bases not matched to a gene. The CDR3 loop spans 13 amino acids. Germline V gene lookup returns CDR1 MRHNA and CDR2 SNTAGT. CDR3 DNA: TGTGCCAGCAGTTCGCAGGGGGGTCAGCCCCAGCATTTT. It yields the protein CASSSQGGQPQHF.

CDR3 nucleotide sequence: TGCGCCAGCAGCATCGGGACAGGGGCGTATGGCTACACCTTC. As protein: CASSIGTGAYGYTF. J is TRBJ1-2 and V is TRBV5-1, with 10 positions matching TRBD1. This CDR3 contains 14 residues. After removal of 4 bases from V and 5 bases from J, the junction contained 5 bases not matched to a gene. From germline, CDR1 is SGHRS and CDR2 YFSETQ.

The chain links TRBV7-9 to TRBJ2-3, with 10 nucleotides matching TRBD2. This CDR3 is built from 16 residues. After removal of 4 bases from V and 2 bases from J, the junction contained 6 bases not matched to a gene. Germline CDR1 is SEHNR and CDR2 is FQNEAQ (reference sequence). CDR3 amino acids: CASSSGLAVATDTQYF. The CDR3 bases are TGTGCCAGCAGCTCTGGACTAGCGGTGGCCACAGATACGCAGTATTTT.

The chain couples TRBV11-2 to TRBJ2-2; 7 nucleotides line up with TRBD2. V was pared by 5 bases and J by 4 bases, with 7 bases of the junction left unmatched. Germline CDR1 SGHAT, CDR2 FQNNGV. The CDR3 runs 15 residues. DNA of the CDR3: TGTGCCAGCAGCCCCTCCGGGAGGAGCACCGGGGAGCTGTTTTTT. It yields the protein CASSPSGRSTGELFF. Looking up the rest from reference TRBV11-2 and TRBJ2-2 gives the full variable domain: EAGVAQSPRYKIIEKRQSVAFWCNPISGHATLYWYQQILGQGPKLLIQFQNNGVVDDSQLPKDRFSAERLKGVDSTLKIQPAKLEDSAVYLCASSPSGRSTGELFFGEGSRLTVL.

The chain carries TRBV9 and TRBJ1-4; D is perhaps TRBD1 (5 bases). The CDR3 length is 15 residues. From germline, CDR1 is SGDLS and CDR2 YYNGEE. The ends were cut back, 1 base at V and 8 bases at J, with 15 bases in the middle. The CDR3 loop is CASSVQGAKEEKLFF. CDR3 DNA: TGTGCCAGCAGCGTACAGGGAGCAAAAGAAGAAAAACTGTTTTTT.

The chain joins TRBV10-1 to TRBJ1-6; D remains unclear. The V gene lost 6 bases and the J gene lost 0 bases, with 12 bases spanning the gap. This CDR3 contains 16 residues. The germline CDR1 and CDR2 sequences are WNHNN and SYGVQD (reference sequence). The CDR3 DNA sequence: TGCGCCAGCAGCGGACTTTTGAGCTCCTATAATTCACCCCTCCACTTT. This encodes CASSGLLSSYNSPLHF.

The chain joins TRBV9 to TRBJ2-7, with D maybe TRBD2 (5 bases). The CDR3 extends over 12 amino acids. The V gene lost 3 bases and the J gene lost 6 bases, with 10 bases spanning the gap. Looked up from germline, CDR1 is SGDLS and CDR2 is YYNGEE. CDR3 coding DNA: TGTGCCAGCAGCGCGGGGTCTGGCGAGCAGTACTTC. It specifies CASSAGSGEQYF.

The gene calls are TRBV4-3 and TRBJ1-2; D unclear. This CDR3 spans 15 amino acids. The germline gives CDR1 LGHNA, CDR2 YSLEER. Trimming pared 4 bases from V and 0 bases from J, leaving 12 bases between. DNA for the CDR3: TGCGCCAGCAGCCCTCGTACCCTTGCTAACTATGGCTACACCTTC. Encoded protein: CASSPRTLANYGYTF.

This clone was counted only a few times. The V and J genes are TRBV18 and TRBJ2-7, with D possibly being TRBD1 (6 bases). V was pared by 4 bases and J by 3 bases, with 13 bases between. This CDR3 spans 14 amino acids. Germline CDR1 KGHSH, CDR2 LQKENI. The CDR3 here is CASSQQGGGYEQYF. The CDR3 nucleotides are TGTGCCAGCTCACAACAGGGTGGGGGCTACGAGCAGTACTTC.

This rearrangement joins TRBV4-3 to TRBJ1-1; no clear D. CDR3 size: 15 residues. Per germline, CDR1 LGHNA and CDR2 YSLEER. The V gene lost 4 bases and the J gene lost 3 bases, with 15 bases spanning the gap. In DNA form, the CDR3 reads TGCGCCAGCAGCCCCCTAATCGGCAGTGACACTGAAGCTTTCTTT. This codes for CASSPLIGSDTEAFF.

The chain employs TRBV13 and TRBJ2-7; D is unclear. CDR1 and CDR2 (germline): PRHDT, FYEKMQ (reference sequence). The CDR3 extends over 14 amino acids. Deletions cut 0 bases from V and 0 bases from J, with 6 bases between. CDR3 protein: CASSLGSGSYEQYF. The CDR3 DNA follows: TGTGCCAGCAGCTTAGGATCTGGCTCCTACGAGCAGTACTTC.

This chain joins TRBV19 and TRBJ1-5, with 7 nucleotides matching TRBD1. The CDR3 consists of 17 residues. V shed 7 bases and J 2 bases; nucleotides not matched to a gene: 14. The germline V gene has CDR1 LNHDA and CDR2 SQIVND (reference sequence). The CDR3: CASTPRDRVRGNQPQHF. In DNA form, the CDR3 reads TGTGCCAGTACCCCGCGAGACAGGGTTAGGGGCAATCAGCCCCAGCATTTT. The entire variable domain, with the rest obtained from reference TRBV19 and TRBJ1-5, is as follows: DGGITQSPKYLFRKEGQNVTLSCEQNLNHDAMYWYRQDPGQGLRLIYYSQIVNDFQKGDIAEGYSVSREKKESFPLTVTSAQKNPTAFYLCASTPRDRVRGNQPQHFGDGTRLSIL.

The V call is TRBV28, the J call TRBJ2-3, with D possibly called TRBD1 or TRBD2 (5 bases each). Germline V CDR1 and CDR2: MDHEN, SYDVKM. This CDR3 contains 15 residues. Trimming took off 2 bases at V and 6 bases at J, with 15 bases between the two ends. The CDR3 DNA follows: TGTGCCAGCAGTTTAGTTAGGGGAGCAGTGGATACGCAGTATTTT. The encoded protein is CASSLVRGAVDTQYF.

The rearrangement joins TRBV7-6 to TRBJ2-5, with 12 bases identical to TRBD2. CDR3 length: 16 residues. Trimming took 1 base from V and 3 from J; bases not matched to a gene: 3. Germline V gene data show CDR1 as SGHVS and CDR2 as FNYEAQ. Written as DNA, the CDR3 is TGTGCCAGCAGCTTAGGAGGACTAGCGGGAAAAGAGACCCAGTACTTC. Residues: CASSLGGLAGKETQYF.

Concerning this clone itself: One end of the junction varies from germline; a read error may be responsible. The chain carries TRBV5-4 and TRBJ1-1; perhaps TRBD1 as D (5 bases). In germline, CDR1 is SGHNT, CDR2 YYREEE (reference sequence). The CDR3 covers 17 residues. This chain's CDR3 is CASSLAGRGRRRTEAFF. CDR3 nucleotide sequence: TGTGCCAGCAGTTTGGCCGGAAGGGGTAGAAGGAGGACTGAAGCTTTCTTT.

This sequence joins TRBV30 and TRBJ1-2, with 7 bases aligning to TRBD1. V was clipped by 4 bases and J by 3 bases; unmatched bases: 5. The germline V gene has CDR1 GTSNPN and CDR2 SVGIG (reference sequence). The CDR3 spans 13 residues. Here the CDR3 reads CAWIDRVDYGYTF. CDR3 coding DNA: TGTGCCTGGATCGACAGGGTGGACTATGGCTACACCTTC.

The gene calls are TRBV30 and TRBJ2-7; D gene unclear. This CDR3 has 13 amino acids. Trimming removed 2 bases from V and 5 bases from J, with 13 bases in between. Germline V gives CDR1 GTSNPN, CDR2 SVGIG (reference sequence). This CDR3 is CAWSLGNLDEQYF. CDR3 DNA sequence: TGTGCCTGGAGTTTGGGAAATTTGGACGAGCAGTACTTC.

This chain joins TRBV28 and TRBJ2-2, with TRBD2 matching over 10 bases. J gave up 3 bases and V 5 bases, and 6 bases lay outside the gene matches. Germline values: CDR1 MDHEN, CDR2 SYDVKM. CDR3 length equals 16 residues. CDR3 nucleotide sequence: TGTGCCAGCAGTGCCCCTAGCGGGAGCGACACCGGGGAGCTGTTTTTT. Residues: CASSAPSGSDTGELFF.

The genes are TRBV5-4 and TRBJ2-5; D possibly corresponds to TRBD2 (5 bases). CDR1 and CDR2 (germline): SGHNT, YYREEE (reference sequence). The V end was cut by 0 bases, the J end by 5 bases, with 11 bases between. CDR3 size: 14 residues. The DNA of the CDR3 is TGTGCCAGCAGCTTGGCGGGGAGATGGGAGACCCAGTACTTC. Translating gives CASSLAGRWETQYF.

The V and J genes are TRBV3-1 (or the pseudogene TRBV3-2) and TRBJ2-1, with D possibly being TRBD2 (7 bases). Germline V CDR1 and CDR2: LGHDT, YNNKEL (reference sequence). Between the trimmed V and J ends, which lost 1 base and 3 bases, there was a span of 10 bases. The CDR3 has 15 amino acids. CDR3 loop: CASSQAGGLYNEQFF. In DNA, the CDR3 is TGTGCCAGCAGCCAAGCCGGGGGGCTCTACAATGAGCAGTTCTTC.

The chain is built from TRBV30 and TRBJ2-1; 12 bases agree with TRBD1. Germline V gene data show CDR1 as GTSNPN and CDR2 as SVGIG (reference sequence). V trimming: 0 bases; J trimming: 9 bases; junction bases outside the gene matches: 6. The CDR3 is 15 amino acids. CDR3 sequence: CAWSVRDRGQGEQFF. The CDR3 nucleotides are TGTGCCTGGAGTGTACGGGACAGGGGGCAGGGTGAGCAGTTCTTC. Drawing the rest from reference TRBV30 and TRBJ2-1, the complete variable domain is SQTIHQWPATLVQPVGSPLSLECTVEGTSNPNLYWYRQAAGRGLQLLFYSVGIGQISSEVPQNLSASRPQDRQFILSSKKLLLSDSGFYLCAWSVRDRGQGEQFFGPGTRLTVL.

This clone was recorded a few times. The genes are TRBV29-1 and TRBJ1-1, with D possibly being TRBD1 (5 bases). Trimming removed 5 bases from V and 4 bases from J, with 17 bases in between. The CDR3 loop spans 14 amino acids. The germline CDR1 and CDR2 sequences are SQVTM and ANQGSEA. This CDR3 is CSVHLRGLVTEAFF. The CDR3 nucleotides are TGCAGCGTTCACCTCCGGGGGTTAGTCACTGAAGCTTTCTTT.

The V gene is TRBV19, the J gene TRBJ1-1; the D is unclear. The V end was cut by 7 bases, the J end by 11 bases, with 14 bases between. Germline CDR1 is LNHDA and CDR2 is SQIVND (reference sequence). This CDR3 contains 11 residues. The CDR3 reads CASTDILGAFF. In DNA, the CDR3 is TGTGCCAGTACCGACATCCTGGGGGCTTTCTTT.

The V and J genes are TRBV30 and TRBJ1-1; D perhaps matches TRBD1 (6 bases). Germline V gene sequence: CDR1 GTSNPN, CDR2 SVGIG (reference sequence). Trimming pared 2 bases from V and 2 bases from J, leaving 9 bases between. The CDR3 runs 13 residues. The CDR3 is CAWSYRENTEAFF. The CDR3 DNA reads TGTGCCTGGAGTTACAGGGAAAACACTGAAGCTTTCTTT. The variable domain in full, with the rest retrieved from reference TRBV30 and TRBJ1-1, is SQTIHQWPATLVQPVGSPLSLECTVEGTSNPNLYWYRQAAGRGLQLLFYSVGIGQISSEVPQNLSASRPQDRQFILSSKKLLLSDSGFYLCAWSYRENTEAFFGQGTRLTVV.